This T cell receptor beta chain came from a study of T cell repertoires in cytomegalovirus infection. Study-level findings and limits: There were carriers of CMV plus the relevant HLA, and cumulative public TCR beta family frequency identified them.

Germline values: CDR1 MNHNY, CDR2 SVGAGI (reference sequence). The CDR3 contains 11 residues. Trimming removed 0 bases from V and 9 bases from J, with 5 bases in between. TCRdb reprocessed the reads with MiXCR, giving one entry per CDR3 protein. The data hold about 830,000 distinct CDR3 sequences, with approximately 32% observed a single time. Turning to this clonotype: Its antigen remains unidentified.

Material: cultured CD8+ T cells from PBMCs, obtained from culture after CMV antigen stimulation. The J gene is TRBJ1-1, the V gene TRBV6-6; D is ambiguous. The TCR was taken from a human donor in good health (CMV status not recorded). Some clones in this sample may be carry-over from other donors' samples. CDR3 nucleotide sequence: TGTGCCAGCAGTTACTCGATGCAAGCTTTCTTT. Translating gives CASSYSMQAFF.